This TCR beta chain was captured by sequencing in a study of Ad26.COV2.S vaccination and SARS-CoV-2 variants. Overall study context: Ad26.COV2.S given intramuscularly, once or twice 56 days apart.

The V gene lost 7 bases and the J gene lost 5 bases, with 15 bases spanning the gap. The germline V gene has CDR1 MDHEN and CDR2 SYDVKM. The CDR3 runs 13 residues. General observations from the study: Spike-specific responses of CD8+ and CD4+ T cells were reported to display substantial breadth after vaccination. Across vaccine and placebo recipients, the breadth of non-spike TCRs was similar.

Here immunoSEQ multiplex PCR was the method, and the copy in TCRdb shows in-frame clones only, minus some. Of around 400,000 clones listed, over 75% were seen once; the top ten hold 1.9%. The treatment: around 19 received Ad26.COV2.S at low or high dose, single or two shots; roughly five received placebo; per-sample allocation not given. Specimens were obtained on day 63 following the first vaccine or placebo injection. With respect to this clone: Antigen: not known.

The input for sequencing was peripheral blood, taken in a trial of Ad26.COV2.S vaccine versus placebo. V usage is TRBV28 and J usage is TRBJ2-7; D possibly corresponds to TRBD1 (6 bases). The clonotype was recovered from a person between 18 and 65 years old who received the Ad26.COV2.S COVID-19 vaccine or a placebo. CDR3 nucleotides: TGTGCCAGCACCTACCAACAGGGCCACGAGCAGTACTTC. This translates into CASTYQQGHEQYF.